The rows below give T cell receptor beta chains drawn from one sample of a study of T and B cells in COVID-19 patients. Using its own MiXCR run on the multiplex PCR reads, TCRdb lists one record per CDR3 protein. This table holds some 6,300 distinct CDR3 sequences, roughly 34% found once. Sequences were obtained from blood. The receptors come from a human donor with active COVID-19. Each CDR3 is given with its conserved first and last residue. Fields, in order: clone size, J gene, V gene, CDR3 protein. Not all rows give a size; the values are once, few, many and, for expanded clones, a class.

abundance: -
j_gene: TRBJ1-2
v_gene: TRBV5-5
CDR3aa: CASSLGQGGGYTF

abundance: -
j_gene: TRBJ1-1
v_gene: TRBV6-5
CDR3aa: CASSQAQGYTEAFF

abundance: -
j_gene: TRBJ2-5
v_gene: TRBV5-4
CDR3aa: CASSFGRGQETQYF

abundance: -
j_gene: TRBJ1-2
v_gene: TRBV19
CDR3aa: CASDSDRGRYGYTF

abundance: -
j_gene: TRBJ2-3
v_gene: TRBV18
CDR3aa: CASSPVIVSQSTDTQYF

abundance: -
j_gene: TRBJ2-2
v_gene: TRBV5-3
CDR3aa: CARSPTSGRASGELFF

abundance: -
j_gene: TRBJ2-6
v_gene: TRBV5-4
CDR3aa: CASSLVTFSSGANVLTF

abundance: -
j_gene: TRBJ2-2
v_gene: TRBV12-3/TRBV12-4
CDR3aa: CASSFGQGNTGELFF

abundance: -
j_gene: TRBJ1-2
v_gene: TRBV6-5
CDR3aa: CASSSWDRAEFNGYTF

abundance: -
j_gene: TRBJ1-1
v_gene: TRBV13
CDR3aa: CASSSGENTEAFF

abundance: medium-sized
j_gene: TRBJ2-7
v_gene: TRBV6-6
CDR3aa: CASEGAGEQYF

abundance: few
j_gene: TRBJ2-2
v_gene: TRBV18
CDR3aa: CASSYRGEDTGELFF

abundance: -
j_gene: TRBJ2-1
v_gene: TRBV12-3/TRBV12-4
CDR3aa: CASSFMRTGAYNEQFF

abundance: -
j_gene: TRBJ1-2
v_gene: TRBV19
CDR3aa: CAGDRANYGYTF

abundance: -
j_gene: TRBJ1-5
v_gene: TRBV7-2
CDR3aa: CASSGQPNQPQHF

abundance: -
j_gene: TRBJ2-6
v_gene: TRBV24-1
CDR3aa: CATSLSGANVLTF

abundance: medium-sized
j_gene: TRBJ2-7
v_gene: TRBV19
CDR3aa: CASSRGGSYEQYF

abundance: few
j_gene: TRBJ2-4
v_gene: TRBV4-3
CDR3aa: CASSQDMTGGGGVKNIQYF

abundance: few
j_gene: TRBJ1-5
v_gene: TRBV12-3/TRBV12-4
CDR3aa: CASSLGNYQPQHF

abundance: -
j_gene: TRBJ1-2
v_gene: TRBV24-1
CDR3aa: CATTQGLNYGYTF